This TCR beta chain appears in the sequencing data of a study of T cells in tumors after PD-1 blockade. Overall study: Prior checkpoint blockade, systemic immunosuppressant use, or anti-cancer therapy within 4 weeks excluded patients. A subset received ongoing vismodegib 150 mg daily alongside anti-PD-1 therapy.

General observations from the study: Some novel exhausted tumor clones appeared in pre-treatment blood, suggesting peripheral recruitment.

This clone appeared a few times. Antigen unknown. Template: tumor biopsy or peripheral blood genomic DNA, roughly 600-6,004 ng per sample. Method: immunoSEQ multiplex PCR; TCRdb's copy keeps in-frame clones and lacks some. Among 61,000 or so clones listed, 80% were seen once. Specimen: PBMCs, collected before anti-PD-1 treatment. The receptor comes from a human donor with basal cell carcinoma.

CDR3 DNA: TGTGCCAGCAGTTTAAGGACGCATGGCTACACCTTC. This encodes CASSLRTHGYTF. V and J are TRBV12-3 or TRBV12-4 and TRBJ1-2; the D is unclear. Trimming took off 2 bases at V and 6 bases at J, with 7 bases between the two ends. The CDR3 runs to 12 residues.